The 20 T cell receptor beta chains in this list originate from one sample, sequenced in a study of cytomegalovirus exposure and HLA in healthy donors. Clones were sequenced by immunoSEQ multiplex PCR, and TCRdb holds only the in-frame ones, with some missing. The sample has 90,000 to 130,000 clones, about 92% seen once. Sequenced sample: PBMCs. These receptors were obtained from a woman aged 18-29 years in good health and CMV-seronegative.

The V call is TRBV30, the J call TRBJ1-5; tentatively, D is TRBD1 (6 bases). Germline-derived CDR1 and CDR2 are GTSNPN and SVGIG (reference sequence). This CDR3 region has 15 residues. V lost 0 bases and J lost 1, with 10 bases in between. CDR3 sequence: CAWSVMRGSNQPQHF. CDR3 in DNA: TGTGCCTGGAGTGTAATGAGGGGGAGCAATCAGCCCCAGCATTTT. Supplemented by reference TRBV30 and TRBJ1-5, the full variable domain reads SQTIHQWPATLVQPVGSPLSLECTVEGTSNPNLYWYRQAAGRGLQLLFYSVGIGQISSEVPQNLSASRPQDRQFILSSKKLLLSDSGFYLCAWSVMRGSNQPQHFGDGTRLSIL.

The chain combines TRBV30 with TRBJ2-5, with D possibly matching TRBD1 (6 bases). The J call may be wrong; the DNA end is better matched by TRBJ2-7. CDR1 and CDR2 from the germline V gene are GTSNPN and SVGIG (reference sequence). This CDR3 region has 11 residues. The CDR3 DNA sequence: TGTGCCTGTTTAGGGGGAGACGAGCAGTACTTC. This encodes CACLGGDEQYF.

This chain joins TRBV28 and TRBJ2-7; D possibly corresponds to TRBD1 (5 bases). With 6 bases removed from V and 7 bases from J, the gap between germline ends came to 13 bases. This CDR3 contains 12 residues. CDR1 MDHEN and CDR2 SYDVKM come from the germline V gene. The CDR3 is CASRYRGGEQYF. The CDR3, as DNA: TGTGCCAGCAGATATAGGGGTGGAGAGCAGTACTTC. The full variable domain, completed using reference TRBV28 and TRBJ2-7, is DVKVTQSSRYLVKRTGEKVFLECVQDMDHENMFWYRQDPGLGLRLIYFSYDVKMKEKGDIPEGYSVSREKKERFSLILESASTNQTSMYLCASRYRGGEQYFGPGTRLTVT.

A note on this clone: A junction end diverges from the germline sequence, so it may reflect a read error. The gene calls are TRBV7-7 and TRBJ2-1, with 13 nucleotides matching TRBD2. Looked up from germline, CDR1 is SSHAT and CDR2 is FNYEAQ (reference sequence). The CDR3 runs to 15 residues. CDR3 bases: TGTGCTAGCAGCCACGGGACTAGCGGGATTGGTGAGCAGTTCTTC. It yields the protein CASSHGTSGIGEQFF.

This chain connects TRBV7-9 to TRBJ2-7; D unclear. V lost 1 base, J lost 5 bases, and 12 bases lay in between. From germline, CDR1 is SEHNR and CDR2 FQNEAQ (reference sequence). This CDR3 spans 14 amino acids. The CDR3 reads CASSLVEPRDEQYF. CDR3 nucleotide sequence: TGTGCCAGCAGCTTAGTGGAGCCACGAGACGAGCAGTACTTC.

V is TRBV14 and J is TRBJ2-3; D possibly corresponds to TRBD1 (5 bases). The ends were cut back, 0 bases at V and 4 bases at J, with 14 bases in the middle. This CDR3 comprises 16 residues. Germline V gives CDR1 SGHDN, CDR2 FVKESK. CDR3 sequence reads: CASSQDRAKGPDTQYF. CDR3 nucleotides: TGTGCCAGCAGCCAAGACAGGGCGAAAGGACCAGATACGCAGTATTTT.

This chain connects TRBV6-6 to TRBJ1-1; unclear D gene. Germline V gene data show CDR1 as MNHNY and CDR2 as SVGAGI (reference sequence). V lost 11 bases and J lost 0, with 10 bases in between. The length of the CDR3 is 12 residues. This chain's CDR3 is CAVESMNTEAFF. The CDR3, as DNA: TGTGCCGTAGAATCCATGAACACTGAAGCTTTCTTT.

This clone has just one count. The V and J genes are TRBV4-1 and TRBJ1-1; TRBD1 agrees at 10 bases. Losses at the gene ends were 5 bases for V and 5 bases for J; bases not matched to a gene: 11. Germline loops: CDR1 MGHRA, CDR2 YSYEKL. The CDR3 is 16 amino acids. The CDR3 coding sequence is TGCGCCAGCAGCGCCGGGACAGGGGTACGAGGTACTGAAGCTTTCTTT. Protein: CASSAGTGVRGTEAFF.

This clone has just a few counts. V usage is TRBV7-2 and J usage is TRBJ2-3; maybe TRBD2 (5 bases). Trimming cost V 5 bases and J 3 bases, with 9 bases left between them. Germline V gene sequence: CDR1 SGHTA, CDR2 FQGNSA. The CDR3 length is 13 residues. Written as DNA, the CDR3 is TGTGCCAGCAGCAAGGGCGGGACAGATACGCAGTATTTT. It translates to CASSKGGTDTQYF.

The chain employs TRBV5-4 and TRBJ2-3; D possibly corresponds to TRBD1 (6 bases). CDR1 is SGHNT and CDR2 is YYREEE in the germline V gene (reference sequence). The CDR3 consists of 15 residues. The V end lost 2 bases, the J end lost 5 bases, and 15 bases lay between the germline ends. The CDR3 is CASSFRGQGVDTQYF. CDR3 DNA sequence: TGTGCCAGCAGCTTCCGGGGACAAGGAGTAGATACGCAGTATTTT.

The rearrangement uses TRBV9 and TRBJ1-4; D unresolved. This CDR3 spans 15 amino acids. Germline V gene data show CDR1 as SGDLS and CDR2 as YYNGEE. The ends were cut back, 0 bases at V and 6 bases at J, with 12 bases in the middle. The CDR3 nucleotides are TGTGCCAGCAGCGTAGCCCCCGTCTTCGATGAAAAACTGTTTTTT. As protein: CASSVAPVFDEKLFF.

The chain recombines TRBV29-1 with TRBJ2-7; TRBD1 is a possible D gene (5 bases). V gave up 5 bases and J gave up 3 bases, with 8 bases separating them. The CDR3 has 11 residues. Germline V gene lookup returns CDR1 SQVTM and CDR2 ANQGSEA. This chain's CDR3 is CSVFDSYEQYF. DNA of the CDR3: TGCAGCGTTTTCGACAGCTACGAGCAGTACTTC.

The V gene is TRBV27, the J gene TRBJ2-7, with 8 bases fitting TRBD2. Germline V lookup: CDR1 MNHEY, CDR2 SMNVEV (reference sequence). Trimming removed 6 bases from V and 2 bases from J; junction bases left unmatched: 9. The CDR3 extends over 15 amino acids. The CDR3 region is CASRRSGTATYEQYF. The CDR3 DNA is TGTGCCAGCAGGCGTAGCGGGACCGCGACCTACGAGCAGTACTTC.

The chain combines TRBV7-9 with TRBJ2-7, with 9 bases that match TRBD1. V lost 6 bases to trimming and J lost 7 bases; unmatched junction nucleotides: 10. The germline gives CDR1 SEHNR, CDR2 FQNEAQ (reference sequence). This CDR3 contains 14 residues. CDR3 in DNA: TGTGCCAGCAGGCCCAGGACAGGGGTAAAAGAGCAGTACTTC. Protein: CASRPRTGVKEQYF.

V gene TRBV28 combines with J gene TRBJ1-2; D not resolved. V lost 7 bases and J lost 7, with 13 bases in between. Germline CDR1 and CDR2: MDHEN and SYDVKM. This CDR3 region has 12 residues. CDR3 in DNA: TGTGCCAGCACCACCGGTAGCCTTGGCTACACCTTC. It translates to CASTTGSLGYTF.

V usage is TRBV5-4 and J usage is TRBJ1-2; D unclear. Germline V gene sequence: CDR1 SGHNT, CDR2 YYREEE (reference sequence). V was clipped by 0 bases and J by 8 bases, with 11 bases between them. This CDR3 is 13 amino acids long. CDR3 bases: TGTGCCAGCAGCTTGGAGCCGGCGGGAGGCTACACCTTC. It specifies CASSLEPAGGYTF.

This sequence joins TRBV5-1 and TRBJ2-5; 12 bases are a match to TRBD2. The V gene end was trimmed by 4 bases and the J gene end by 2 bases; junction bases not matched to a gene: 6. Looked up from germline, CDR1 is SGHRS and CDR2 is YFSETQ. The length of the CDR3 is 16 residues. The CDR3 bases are TGCGCCAGCAGCAGACTAGCGGGAGTTGTTCAAGAGACCCAGTACTTC. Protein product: CASSRLAGVVQETQYF.

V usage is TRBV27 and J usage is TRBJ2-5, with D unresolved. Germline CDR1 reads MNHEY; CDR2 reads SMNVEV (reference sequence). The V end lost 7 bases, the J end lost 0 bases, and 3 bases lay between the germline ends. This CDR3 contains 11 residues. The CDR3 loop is CASTNQETQYF. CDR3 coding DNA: TGTGCCAGCACCAACCAAGAGACCCAGTACTTC.

CDR3 sequence reads: CASSQDDSGGLYEQYF. For the CDR3, the DNA is TGCGCCAGCAGCCAAGATGATTCAGGGGGACTCTACGAGCAGTACTTC. V gene TRBV4-3 combines with J gene TRBJ2-7, with D tentatively TRBD1 (7 bases). Germline-derived CDR1 and CDR2 are LGHNA and YSLEER. Trimming pared 0 bases from V and 3 bases from J, leaving 15 bases between. This CDR3 spans 16 amino acids.

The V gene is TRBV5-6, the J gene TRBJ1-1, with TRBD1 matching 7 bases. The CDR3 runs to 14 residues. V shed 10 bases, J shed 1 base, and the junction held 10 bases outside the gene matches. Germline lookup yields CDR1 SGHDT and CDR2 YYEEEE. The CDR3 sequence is CASAPGQQNTEAFF. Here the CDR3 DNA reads TGTGCCTCCGCCCCGGGACAGCAGAACACTGAAGCTTTCTTT.